This note documents a single T cell receptor (beta chain) sequence. Its antigen is currently unknown. Germline V CDR1 and CDR2: KGHSH, LQKENI. There are 16 residues in the CDR3. With 2 bases clipped from V and 4 bases from J, the junction kept 7 bases outside the gene matches. This specimen belongs to a study of cytomegalovirus exposure and HLA in healthy donors. Overall study results and limits: Common viral pathogens were later found to be apparently linked to several of the most significant clusters. Previous analysis showed most TCR beta V segments were productive about 87% or about 30% of the time.

Amplification used 60 Vbeta primers and 13 Jbeta primers. The authors' processing: Among the unique TCR beta chains that a later analysis counted, some 73 million in all, about 11 million were shared. The data were produced by immunoSEQ multiplex PCR, yet TCRdb's version contains in-frame clones alone and is incomplete. The D gene and trimming were derived from the DNA, and the V and J assignments and clone size from that table. The sample has 150,000 or so clones, around three quarters seen once. What was sequenced was PBMCs. The chain has TRBV18 and TRBJ2-1; TRBD2 matches at 8 bases. This sequence was found in a middle-aged woman in good health and CMV-seronegative. The chain's CDR3 is CASSPMASGSYNEQFF. CDR3 bases: TGTGCCAGCTCACCAATGGCTAGCGGGTCTTACAATGAGCAGTTCTTC.